These 24 T cell receptor beta chains were sequenced from one sample in a study of T cell repertoires in cytomegalovirus infection. TCRdb re-called the reads with MiXCR, one entry per CDR3 protein. The sample lists about a million distinct CDR3 sequences; roughly 30% were seen once. No antigen has been identified for these receptors. The sequences come from cultured CD8+ T cells from PBMCs, collected from culture after CMV antigen stimulation. The receptors shown here come from a human donor in good health (CMV status not recorded). Some clones in this sample may be carry-over from other donors' samples.

V and J are TRBV20-1 and TRBJ1-1, with 9 nucleotides matching TRBD1. J gave up 4 bases and V 4 bases, and 7 bases lay outside the gene matches. Germline V gene data show CDR1 as DFQATT and CDR2 as SNEGSKA (reference sequence). CDR3 length: 14 residues. CDR3 nucleotide sequence: TGCAGTGCTAAATCGGGACAGGGAAGCACTGAAGCTTTCTTT. Its protein is CSAKSGQGSTEAFF.

The chain links TRBV6-5 to TRBJ2-1; D is undetermined. V was cut by 0 bases and J by 0 bases, with 9 bases left in between. The CDR3 covers 16 residues. Germline V gives CDR1 MNHEY, CDR2 SVGAGI. The CDR3 bases are TGTGCCAGCAGTTACTCCCTGAGCCCCTCCTACAATGAGCAGTTCTTC. It codes for CASSYSLSPSYNEQFF.

A few counts support this clonotype. The chain is built from TRBV9 and TRBJ1-6, with a possible D match to TRBD1 (5 bases). Trimming left V 4 bases short and J 4 bases short, with 15 bases between. The germline V gene has CDR1 SGDLS and CDR2 YYNGEE. CDR3 length: 16 residues. The CDR3 DNA is TGTGCCAGCAGCCTGGGGGGGGAAAGGTATAATTCACCCCTCCACTTT. Encoded protein: CASSLGGERYNSPLHF.

This clonotype was counted only a few times. The chain couples TRBV9 to TRBJ1-1, with unresolved D. The V end was cut by 5 bases, the J end by 6 bases, with 5 bases between. Germline assignment: CDR1 SGDLS and CDR2 YYNGEE. This CDR3 is built from 10 residues. The CDR3 sequence is CASRRSEAFF. The CDR3 DNA sequence: TGTGCCAGCAGGAGGTCTGAAGCTTTCTTT.

The chain employs TRBV19 and TRBJ2-2; no firm D call. The CDR3 sequence is 15 residues long. Per the germline V gene, CDR1 is LNHDA and CDR2 is SQIVND (reference sequence). Trimming left V 1 base short and J 4 bases short, with 10 bases between. The DNA of the CDR3 is TGTGCCAGTAGTATAGTCGGCATTAGCACCGGGGAGCTGTTTTTT. Protein: CASSIVGISTGELFF.

The rearrangement joins TRBV7-9 to TRBJ1-1; D is uncertain. V dropped 0 bases and J dropped 0 bases, with 8 bases sitting between them. The CDR3 extends over 15 amino acids. In germline, CDR1 is SEHNR, CDR2 FQNEAQ (reference sequence). CDR3 protein: CASSLAFRVNTEAFF. CDR3 nucleotide sequence: TGTGCCAGCAGCTTAGCGTTTCGGGTGAACACTGAAGCTTTCTTT.

This clonotype was recorded many times. V is TRBV7-8 and J is TRBJ2-1, with D perhaps matching TRBD1 or TRBD2 (5 bases each). The CDR3 has 16 residues. Trimming stripped 6 bases from V and 0 bases from J, with 15 bases between. Germline V gene lookup returns CDR1 SGHVS and CDR2 FQNEAQ. CDR3 amino acids: CASSRSRGLSYNEQFF. CDR3 coding DNA: TGTGCCAGCAGTCGGAGCCGGGGCCTCTCCTACAATGAGCAGTTCTTC.

The gene calls are TRBV20-1 and TRBJ1-2; TRBD1 matches 7 bases. Per germline, CDR1 DFQATT and CDR2 SNEGSKA (reference sequence). This CDR3 spans 14 amino acids. Trimming at V came to 3 bases and at J to 2 bases, leaving 6 bases not matched to a gene. CDR3: CSARDRYLNYGYTF. The CDR3 bases are TGCAGTGCTAGGGACAGGTACCTCAACTATGGCTACACCTTC.

The table lists this clonotype with a count of one. This chain connects TRBV6-5 to TRBJ2-7; 9 bases map to TRBD2. With 6 bases clipped from V and 2 bases from J, the junction kept 5 bases outside the gene matches. The CDR3 consists of 14 residues. Germline values: CDR1 MNHEY, CDR2 SVGAGI. CDR3: CASRVAGAPYEQYF. The CDR3 DNA is TGTGCCAGCAGGGTAGCGGGGGCCCCCTACGAGCAGTACTTC.

The CDR3 nucleotides are TGTGCCAGCAACGTAGGGGGGACAAATCACCAGCCCCAGCATTTT. Translating it yields CASNVGGTNHQPQHF. The chain uses TRBV2 and TRBJ1-5; a weak D match, TRBD1 (6 bases). The CDR3 contains 15 residues. V dropped 7 bases and J dropped 7 bases, with 20 bases sitting between them. The germline gives CDR1 SNHLY, CDR2 FYNNEI.

A note on this clonotype: A read error may produce the germline difference seen at one junction end. The chain couples TRBV28 to TRBJ2-2, with 14 bases matching TRBD2. CDR1 is MDHEN, CDR2 SYDVKM, per germline. The CDR3 covers 17 residues. CDR3 amino acids: CTSSRGLAGATTGELFF. The CDR3 region has the DNA TGTACCAGCAGCCGGGGACTAGCGGGGGCCACCACCGGGGAGCTGTTTTTT.

The chain recombines TRBV27 with TRBJ1-6; no clear D. This CDR3 has 13 amino acids. The germline CDR1 and CDR2 sequences are MNHEY and SMNVEV (reference sequence). Between the trimmed V and J ends, which lost 5 bases and 1 base, there was a span of 3 bases. The DNA for the CDR3 is TGTGCCAGCAGTGCGTCCTATAATTCACCCCTCCACTTT. Protein: CASSASYNSPLHF.

The chain recombines TRBV6-5 with TRBJ1-1; no firm D call. Trimming took off 4 bases at V and 10 bases at J, with 10 bases between the two ends. CDR3 size: 11 residues. Per the germline V gene, CDR1 is MNHEY and CDR2 is SVGAGI. The CDR3 nucleotides are TGTGCCAGCAGTTCTACGGACTTAGCTTTCTTT. This translates into CASSSTDLAFF.

The chain is built from TRBV20-1 and TRBJ1-1; TRBD1 aligns across 7 bases. V shed 0 bases, J shed 8 bases, and the junction held 0 bases outside the gene matches. The CDR3 is 11 residues long. Per the germline V gene, CDR1 is DFQATT and CDR2 is SNEGSKA (reference sequence). In nucleotides, the CDR3 is TGCAGTGCTAGAGACAGGGGGGAAGCTTTCTTT. It encodes CSARDRGEAFF.

The chain combines TRBV11-2 with TRBJ1-2; D gene unclear. Germline CDR1 reads SGHAT; CDR2 reads FQNNGV. The CDR3 has 12 residues. V lost 6 bases and J lost 1, with 6 bases in between. Written as DNA, the CDR3 is TGTGCCAGCAGATGGGGTAACTATGGCTACACCTTC. Its translation: CASRWGNYGYTF.

This clonotype was picked up a small number of times. The V and J genes are TRBV4-2 and TRBJ2-3; the D gene is possibly TRBD2 (6 bases). The CDR3 spans 16 residues. Germline assignment: CDR1 LGHNA and CDR2 YNFKEQ. V lost 0 bases and J lost 4, with 14 bases in between. CDR3 coding DNA: TGTGCCAGCAGCCAAGAAGGGGACTCCCTCCCAGATACGCAGTATTTT. It encodes CASSQEGDSLPDTQYF.

This clonotype has only a few counts. V gene TRBV6-2 or TRBV6-3 combines with J gene TRBJ2-5; TRBD2 aligns across 10 bases. The junction had 4 bases not matched to a gene; V was cut back by 4 bases and J by 2 bases. The CDR3 contains 15 residues. The V gene's germline CDR1 is MNHEY and CDR2 SVGEGT. DNA for the CDR3: TGTGCCAGCAGTTCCACTAGCGGGGAGCAAGAGACCCAGTACTTC. Amino acids: CASSSTSGEQETQYF.

This clonotype occurred a few times. The chain couples TRBV7-9 to TRBJ1-1; 10 bases fit TRBD1. The CDR3 sequence is 16 residues long. V dropped 3 bases and J dropped 0; count of bases not matched to a gene: 4. Germline assignment: CDR1 SEHNR and CDR2 FQNEAQ (reference sequence). CDR3 sequence: CASSLGTGDLNTEAFF. The CDR3 DNA sequence: TGTGCCAGCAGCTTGGGGACAGGGGACTTGAACACTGAAGCTTTCTTT. Full variable domain (remainder filled in from reference TRBV7-9 and TRBJ1-1): DTGVSQNPRHKITKRGQNVTFRCDPISEHNRLYWYRQTLGQGPEFLTYFQNEAQLEKSRLLSDRFSAERPKGSFSTLEIQRTEQGDSAMYLCASSLGTGDLNTEAFFGQGTRLTVV.

The sample holds a few counts of this clonotype. The genes are TRBV7-2 and TRBJ2-7, with 9 positions matching TRBD2. The CDR3 is 16 amino acids. The germline V gene has CDR1 SGHTA and CDR2 FQGNSA. The CDR3 protein is CASSLGEGLAVRPEDV. The CDR3 nucleotides are TGTGCCAGCAGCCTCGGGGAGGGACTAGCTGTTAGGCCGGAGGACGTC.

This clonotype has ten or more counts. The V gene is TRBV12-3 or TRBV12-4, the J gene TRBJ2-5; 7 bases are a match to TRBD2. The CDR3 is made up of 18 amino acids. V shed 3 bases and J 5 bases; nucleotides not matched to a gene: 18. CDR3 nucleotides: TGTGCCAGCAGTTTCCTCGTTCCAACTAGCGATTTCGGGGAGACCCAGTACTTC. It is translated as CASSFLVPTSDFGETQYF.

This clonotype was observed a handful of times. The chain is built from TRBV27 and TRBJ2-3; weak D call: TRBD2 (5 bases). This CDR3 is 14 amino acids long. Germline V gene data show CDR1 as MNHEY and CDR2 as SMNVEV (reference sequence). Trimming took off 8 bases at V and 1 base at J, with 13 bases between the two ends. For the CDR3, the DNA is TGTGCCAGCCTCCCGGGATACCGCACAGATACGCAGTATTTT. It translates to CASLPGYRTDTQYF.

This clonotype has just a few counts. V gene TRBV15 combines with J gene TRBJ2-1; the D call may be TRBD1 or TRBD2 (5 bases each). Trimming took 5 bases from V and 4 from J, leaving 18 bases between them. CDR3 length equals 16 residues. Looked up from germline, CDR1 is LNHNV and CDR2 is YYDKDF (reference sequence). The CDR3 sequence: CATSGTRQLFYNEQFF. Written as DNA, the CDR3 is TGTGCCACCAGCGGGACGAGGCAGCTCTTTTACAATGAGCAGTTCTTC.

V usage is TRBV27 and J usage is TRBJ2-7; 10 bases agree with TRBD2. The CDR3 is 15 residues long. Germline-derived CDR1 and CDR2 are MNHEY and SMNVEV (reference sequence). With V trimmed by 8 bases and J by 2 bases, 9 bases remained unmatched. CDR3 DNA: TGTGCCAGCGGCCTTCCTAGCGGGGGCACCTACGAGCAGTACTTC. Translated, it gives CASGLPSGGTYEQYF.

In its sample, this clonotype was seen a few times. The rearrangement uses TRBV19 and TRBJ2-7; the D gene is possibly TRBD1 (6 bases). V was shortened by 4 bases and J by 0 bases, with 16 bases between the two germline ends. The germline gives CDR1 LNHDA, CDR2 SQIVND (reference sequence). The CDR3 is 16 amino acids. CDR3 in DNA: TGTGCCAGTAGTAAACATACAGGGACCGTCTCCTACGAGCAGTACGTC. This encodes CASSKHTGTVSYEQYV.